This T cell receptor beta chain stems from a study of cytomegalovirus exposure and HLA in healthy donors. This clone was found once. Its specificity is unknown. CDR1 and CDR2 (germline): MNHEY, SMNVEV (reference sequence). This CDR3 has 18 amino acids. The germline V and J ends were trimmed by 3 bases and 7 bases, with 22 bases remaining between them. Regarding the study as a whole: Many donors carried some public TCRs, although rarity characterized most TCR sequences.

Sequenced by immunoSEQ multiplex PCR; TCRdb stores in-frame clones only, minus some. The sample carries under 150,000 clones, 86% recorded once. The chain employs TRBV27 and TRBJ1-6; D may be TRBD1 (5 bases). The sequenced sample was PBMCs. This TCR came from a man aged 18 to 30 in good health and CMV-seronegative. DNA of the CDR3: TGTGCCAGCAGTTTCATATCCCCGGTGACAGAAGCAAATTCACCCCTCCACTTT. The encoded protein is CASSFISPVTEANSPLHF.